This is a list of T cell receptor beta chains from one sample in a study of T cells in Graves' hyperthyroidism and ophthalmopathy. TCRdb recomputed calls from the multiplex PCR reads with MiXCR, one row per CDR3 protein. The table lists roughly 380,000 distinct CDR3 sequences, about 19% of them singletons, with 3.7% in the top ten. Sequenced: blood. All receptors derive from a woman younger than 35 with Graves' hyperthyroidism. CDR3s leave out the opening cysteine and the closing phenylalanine or tryptophan.

j_call | v_call | cdr3_aa
TRBJ1-2 | TRBV5-1 | ASSSEAAYGYT
TRBJ1-2 | TRBV5-1 | ASSLGDTGSYGYT
TRBJ1-1 | TRBV19 | ASSEQGRFTEAF
TRBJ1-2 | TRBV14 | ASSKGGTAAYGYT
TRBJ1-1 | TRBV30 | AWGLKAKNTEAF
TRBJ1-2 | TRBV12-3/TRBV12-4 | ASSLADGRGYT
TRBJ2-7 | TRBV20-1 | SASPDRGGYEQY
TRBJ2-7 | TRBV20-1 | SAYQDSGGSEQY
TRBJ1-1 | TRBV12-3/TRBV12-4 | ASSLFGGNTEAF
TRBJ1-1 | TRBV7-3 | ASSLGGSLNTEAF
TRBJ1-5 | TRBV11-2 | ASSLTGDYYQPQH
TRBJ1-1 | TRBV6-2/TRBV6-3 | ASRWGRGTGLGNTEAF
TRBJ1-2 | TRBV25-1 | ASSDIGGYT
TRBJ1-1 | TRBV27 | ASSWGNTGGSRAF
TRBJ2-6 | TRBV30 | AWSLRGTSGANVLT
TRBJ1-5 | TRBV12-3/TRBV12-4 | ASSSQTGNQPQH
TRBJ2-5 | TRBV5-1 | ASSGKVSSGEGETQY
TRBJ2-2 | TRBV11-1 | ASSAQTGRNTGELF
TRBJ2-2 | TRBV6-4 | ASSAVGASTGELF
TRBJ1-1 | TRBV12-3/TRBV12-4 | ASREGQLEAF
TRBJ2-2 | TRBV6-5 | ASNRGATGELF
TRBJ2-5 | TRBV9 | ASSVVGGQTQY
TRBJ1-2 | TRBV4-1 | ASSQGRGPSLNYSYT